These 11 T cell receptor beta chains were all obtained from the same sample, sequenced in a study of regulatory T cells in long-lasting Graves disease. Library construction for TCR beta used iRepertoire HTBI primers and Arm-PCR of CDR3 regions. TCRdb redid the calling of the multiplex PCR reads with MiXCR, one entry per CDR3 protein. The sample has approximately 380,000 distinct CDR3 sequences; around 20% are singletons. The time point here: persistent/refractory GD, antithyroid drugs over 5 years with positive TRAb. The TCR library was made from RNA that had been extracted from PBMCs in TRIzol. The sequencing here drew on peripheral blood mononuclear cells (PBMCs), taken when the disease was refractory, from a patient treated with antithyroid drugs. The receptors shown here come from a female donor with Graves disease.

The table lists this clonotype with many counts. This chain joins TRBV28 and TRBJ2-5; maybe TRBD1 (6 bases). The V and J ends lost 4 bases and 5 bases respectively, with 17 bases between them. CDR3 length: 15 amino acids. Per the germline V gene, CDR1 is MDHEN and CDR2 is SYDVKM. CDR3 residues: CASSYLTGPRETQYF. CDR3 coding DNA: TGTGCCAGCAGTTATCTGACAGGCCCTAGGGAGACCCAGTACTTC.

The J gene is TRBJ1-2, the V gene TRBV12-3 or TRBV12-4; 8 positions agree with TRBD1. The CDR3 loop spans 14 amino acids. J was trimmed by 6 bases and V by 5 bases; bases with no gene match: 8. The CDR3 protein is CASSPRTGSHGYTF. CDR3 DNA sequence: TGTGCCAGCAGTCCCCGGACAGGGTCCCATGGCTACACCTTC.

This clonotype appeared many times. V gene TRBV2 combines with J gene TRBJ1-1, with TRBD1 as a possible D gene (5 bases). Trimming took off 5 bases at V and 7 bases at J, with 11 bases between the two ends. The CDR3 runs to 12 residues. Germline V gene lookup returns CDR1 SNHLY and CDR2 FYNNEI. The CDR3 sequence is CASSRDGGEAFF. CDR3 bases: TGTGCCAGCAGTCGGGACGGTGGTGAAGCTTTCTTT.

This chain uses TRBV19 with TRBJ2-5; D uncertain. Germline V CDR1 and CDR2: LNHDA, SQIVND (reference sequence). The ends were cut back, 7 bases at V and 5 bases at J, with 17 bases in the middle. This CDR3 is built from 14 residues. This CDR3 reads CASKVSLDSETQYF. The CDR3 coding sequence is TGTGCCAGTAAAGTAAGCCTTGATTCGGAGACCCAGTACTTC.

Many counts were recorded for this clonotype. This rearrangement joins TRBV7-2 to TRBJ2-5, with D perhaps matching TRBD1 (6 bases). V was clipped by 5 bases and J by 5 bases, with 12 bases between them. The CDR3 contains 13 residues. The germline CDR1 and CDR2 sequences are SGHTA and FQGNSA. The CDR3 spells CASSGTIMETQYF. The CDR3 coding sequence is TGTGCCAGCAGCGGGACAATCATGGAGACCCAGTACTTC.

This clonotype was detected ten times or more. The V gene is TRBV7-3, the J gene TRBJ2-5; D remains unclear. The CDR3 totals 13 residues. Looked up from germline, CDR1 is SGHTA and CDR2 is FQGTGA. The V gene lost 3 bases and the J gene lost 5 bases, with 10 bases spanning the gap. The CDR3 loop is CASSFRNAETQYF. CDR3 coding DNA: TGTGCCAGCAGCTTCCGTAACGCGGAGACCCAGTACTTC.

A few counts support this clonotype. The junction departs from germline at one end; a sequencing error may be responsible. The chain has TRBV19 and TRBJ1-2, with D possibly matching TRBD1 (6 bases). Germline lookup yields CDR1 LNHDA and CDR2 SQIVND (reference sequence). The CDR3 spans 17 residues. CDR3 region: CASSPTGVRPITYDYTF. Here the CDR3 DNA reads TGTGCCAGTAGTCCGACAGGCGTCCGCCCCATAACCTATGACTACACCTTC.

This clonotype has more than one count but fewer than ten. The gene calls are TRBV20-1 and TRBJ2-5; 11 bases align to TRBD1. Germline CDR1 and CDR2: DFQATT and SNEGSKA (reference sequence). The CDR3 extends over 14 amino acids. Trimming removed 6 bases from V and 2 bases from J; junction bases left unmatched: 5. This chain's CDR3 is CSAQGQGGQETQYF. The CDR3 region has the DNA TGCAGTGCCCAGGGACAGGGGGGACAAGAGACCCAGTACTTC.

This clonotype has more than one count but fewer than ten. The gene calls are TRBV5-1 and TRBJ2-7, with TRBD1 matching over 8 bases. The CDR3 contains 15 residues. The V gene end was trimmed by 6 bases and the J gene end by 3 bases; junction bases not matched to a gene: 11. Per the germline V gene, CDR1 is SGHRS and CDR2 is YFSETQ. CDR3 coding DNA: TGCGCCAGCAATACGGTCGGGACAGGCGTCTACGAGCAGTACTTC. Residues: CASNTVGTGVYEQYF. The full variable domain, its missing parts supplied by reference TRBV5-1 and TRBJ2-7, is KAGVTQTPRYLIKTRGQQVTLSCSPISGHRSVSWYQQTPGQGLQFLFEYFSETQRNKGNFPGRFSGRQFSNSRSEMNVSTLELGDSALYLCASNTVGTGVYEQYFGPGTRLTVT.

This clonotype was observed at least ten times. The chain combines TRBV12-3 or TRBV12-4 with TRBJ2-2, with D uncertain. V gave up 4 bases and J gave up 0 bases, with 6 bases separating them. This CDR3 has 14 amino acids. The CDR3 DNA follows: TGTGCCAGCAGTTACCCGTCGAACACCGGGGAGCTGTTTTTT. Protein product: CASSYPSNTGELFF.

This clonotype came up many times. The chain is built from TRBV7-2 and TRBJ2-5; D call uncertain. The length of the CDR3 is 14 residues. Germline V gives CDR1 SGHTA, CDR2 FQGNSA. V shed 2 bases and J shed 2 bases, with 9 bases lying between them. The CDR3 nucleotides read TGTGCCAGCAGCTTAAGCCAACATCAAGAGACCCAGTACTTC. Encoded protein: CASSLSQHQETQYF. Supplemented by reference TRBV7-2 and TRBJ2-5, the full variable domain reads GAGVSQSPSNKVTEKGKDVELRCDPISGHTALYWYRQSLGQGLEFLIYFQGNSAPDKSGLPSDRFSAERTGGSVSTLTIQRTQQEDSAVYLCASSLSQHQETQYFGPGTRLLVL.